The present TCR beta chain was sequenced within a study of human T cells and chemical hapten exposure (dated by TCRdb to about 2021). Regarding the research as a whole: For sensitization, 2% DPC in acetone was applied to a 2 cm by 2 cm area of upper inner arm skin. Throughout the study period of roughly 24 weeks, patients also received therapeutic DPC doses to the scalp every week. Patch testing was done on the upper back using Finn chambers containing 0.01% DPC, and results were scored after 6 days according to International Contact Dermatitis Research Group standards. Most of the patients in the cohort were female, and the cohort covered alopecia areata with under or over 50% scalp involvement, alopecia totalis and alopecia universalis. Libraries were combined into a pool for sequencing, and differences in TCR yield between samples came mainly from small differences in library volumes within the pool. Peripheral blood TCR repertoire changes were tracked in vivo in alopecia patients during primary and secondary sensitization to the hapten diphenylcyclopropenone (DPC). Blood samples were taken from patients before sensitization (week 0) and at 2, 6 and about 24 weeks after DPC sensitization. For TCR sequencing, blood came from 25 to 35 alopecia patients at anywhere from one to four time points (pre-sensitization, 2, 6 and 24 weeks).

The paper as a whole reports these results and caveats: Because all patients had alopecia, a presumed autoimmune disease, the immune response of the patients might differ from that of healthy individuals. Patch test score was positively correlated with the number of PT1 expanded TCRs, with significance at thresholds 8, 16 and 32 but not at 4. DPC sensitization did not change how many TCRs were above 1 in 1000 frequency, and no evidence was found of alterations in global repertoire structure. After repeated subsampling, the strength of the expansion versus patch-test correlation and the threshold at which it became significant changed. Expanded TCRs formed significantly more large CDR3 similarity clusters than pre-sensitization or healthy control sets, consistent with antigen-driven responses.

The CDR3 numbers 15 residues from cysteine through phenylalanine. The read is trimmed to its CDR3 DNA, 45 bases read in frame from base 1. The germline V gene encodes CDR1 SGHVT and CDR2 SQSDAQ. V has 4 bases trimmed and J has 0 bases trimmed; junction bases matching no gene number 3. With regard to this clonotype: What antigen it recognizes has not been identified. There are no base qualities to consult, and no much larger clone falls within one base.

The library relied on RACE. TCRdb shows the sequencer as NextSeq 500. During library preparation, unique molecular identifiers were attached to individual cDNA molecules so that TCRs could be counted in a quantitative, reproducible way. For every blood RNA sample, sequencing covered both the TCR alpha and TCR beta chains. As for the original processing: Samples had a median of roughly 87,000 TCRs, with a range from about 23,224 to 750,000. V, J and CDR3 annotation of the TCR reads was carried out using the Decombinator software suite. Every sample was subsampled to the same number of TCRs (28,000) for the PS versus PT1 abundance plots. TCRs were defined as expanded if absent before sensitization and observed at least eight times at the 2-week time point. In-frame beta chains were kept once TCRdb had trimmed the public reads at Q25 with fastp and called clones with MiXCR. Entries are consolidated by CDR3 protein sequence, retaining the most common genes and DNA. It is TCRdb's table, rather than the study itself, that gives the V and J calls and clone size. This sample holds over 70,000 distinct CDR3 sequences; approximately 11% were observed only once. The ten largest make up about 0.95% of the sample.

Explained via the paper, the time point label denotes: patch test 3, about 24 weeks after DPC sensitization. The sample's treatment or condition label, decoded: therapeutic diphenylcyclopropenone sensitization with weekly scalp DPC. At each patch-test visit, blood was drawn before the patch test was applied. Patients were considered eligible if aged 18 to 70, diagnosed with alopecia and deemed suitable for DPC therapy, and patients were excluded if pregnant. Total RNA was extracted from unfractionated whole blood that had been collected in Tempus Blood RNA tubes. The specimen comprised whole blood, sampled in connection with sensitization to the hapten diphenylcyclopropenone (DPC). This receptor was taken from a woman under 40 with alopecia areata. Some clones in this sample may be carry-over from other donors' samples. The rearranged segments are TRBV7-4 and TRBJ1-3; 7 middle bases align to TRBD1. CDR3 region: CASSYRDSSGNTIYF. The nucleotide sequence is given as TGTGCCAGCAGCTACCGGGACAGCTCTGGAAACACCATATATTTT. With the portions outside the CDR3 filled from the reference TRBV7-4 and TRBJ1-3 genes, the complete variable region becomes GAGVSQSPRYKVAKRGRDVALRCDSISGHVTLYWYRQTLGQGSEVLTYSQSDAQRDKSGRPSGRFSAERPERSVSTLKIQRTEQGDSAVYLCASSYRDSSGNTIYFGEGSWLTVV.